This is a list of T cell receptor beta chains from one sample in a study of blood T cell repertoires in COVID-19. The assay was immunoSEQ multiplex PCR, and TCRdb's table has in-frame clones only and misses some. The sample contains roughly 140,000 clones, around 87% of which appear only once. The sequenced sample consisted of peripheral blood. The receptors shown here come from a human donor in a cohort sampled during active COVID-19. The CDR3 runs from the conserved cysteine through the conserved F or W. The order of the fields is V gene, J gene, clone size, D gene, CDR3 length, CDR3 DNA, CDR3 protein. The D gene is left open where the match is weak. Size is stated for part of the rows, as once, few or many counts, or as a class when the clone is expanded.

V gene: TRBV19; J gene: TRBJ2-2; clone size: few; D gene: .; CDR3 length: 12; CDR3 DNA: TGTGCCACACTAGCGAACACCGGGGAGCTGTTTTTT; CDR3 protein: CATLANTGELFF
V gene: TRBV7-9; J gene: TRBJ2-1; clone size: .; D gene: .; CDR3 length: 15; CDR3 DNA: TGTGCCAGCTCACTGTCCCCTAGCGTCCACAATGAGCAGTTCTTC; CDR3 protein: CASSLSPSVHNEQFF
V gene: TRBV5-5; J gene: TRBJ2-1; clone size: .; D gene: .; CDR3 length: 15; CDR3 DNA: TGTGCCAGCCTCCGGAGGGTGGGGTTCGGGAATGAGCAGTTCTTC; CDR3 protein: CASLRRVGFGNEQFF
V gene: TRBV5-4; J gene: TRBJ2-2; clone size: few; D gene: TRBD1; CDR3 length: 16; CDR3 DNA: TGTGCCAGCAGCGCAGCCAAGGGGGCGAGCACCGGGGAGCTGTTTTTT; CDR3 protein: CASSAAKGASTGELFF
V gene: TRBV4-1; J gene: TRBJ2-2; clone size: .; D gene: TRBD2; CDR3 length: 16; CDR3 DNA: TGCGCCAGCAGCCCTGGGGCGGGGGGGCGTACCGGGGAGCTGTTTTTT; CDR3 protein: CASSPGAGGRTGELFF
V gene: TRBV7-2; J gene: TRBJ2-7; clone size: once; D gene: .; CDR3 length: 16; CDR3 DNA: TGTGCCAGCAGCTTAGGAATAAGACACCCACCCTACGAGCAGTACTTC; CDR3 protein: CASSLGIRHPPYEQYF
V gene: TRBV5-4; J gene: TRBJ2-1; clone size: .; D gene: TRBD2; CDR3 length: 14; CDR3 DNA: TGTGCCAGCAGGGCGGGGACTAGCGTAGATGAGCAGTTCTTC; CDR3 protein: CASRAGTSVDEQFF
V gene: TRBV10-2; J gene: TRBJ2-1; clone size: once; D gene: .; CDR3 length: 14; CDR3 DNA: TGCGCCAGCAGTGAGCAGGCGTCCTACAATGAGCAGTTCTTC; CDR3 protein: CASSEQASYNEQFF
V gene: TRBV28; J gene: TRBJ2-3; clone size: .; D gene: TRBD2; CDR3 length: 16; CDR3 DNA: TGTGCCAGCAGTTTACGGACTAGCGGGAGATTAGATACGCAGTATTTT; CDR3 protein: CASSLRTSGRLDTQYF
V gene: TRBV5-5; J gene: TRBJ1-6; clone size: .; D gene: TRBD1; CDR3 length: 14; CDR3 DNA: TGTGCCAGCAGCTCGGAACAGGGGGGATCACCCCTCCACTTT; CDR3 protein: CASSSEQGGSPLHF
V gene: TRBV5-1; J gene: TRBJ2-7; clone size: .; D gene: .; CDR3 length: 14; CDR3 DNA: TGCGCCAGCAGCCTCGACTGGGGGGGCCGAGAGCAGTACTTC; CDR3 protein: CASSLDWGGREQYF
V gene: TRBV15; J gene: TRBJ2-7; clone size: .; D gene: .; CDR3 length: 13; CDR3 DNA: TGTGCCACCAGCAGAGGAGGTTCCCACGAGCAGTACTTC; CDR3 protein: CATSRGGSHEQYF
V gene: TRBV6-5; J gene: TRBJ2-3; clone size: .; D gene: TRBD2; CDR3 length: 15; CDR3 DNA: TGTGCCAGCACCCTGACTAGCGGGGGGGCAGATACGCAGTATTTT; CDR3 protein: CASTLTSGGADTQYF
V gene: TRBV28; J gene: TRBJ2-7; clone size: .; D gene: TRBD2; CDR3 length: 14; CDR3 DNA: TGTGCCAGCAGTCTGGGACTAGCGGGATACGAGCAGTACTTC; CDR3 protein: CASSLGLAGYEQYF
V gene: TRBV15; J gene: TRBJ2-1; clone size: .; D gene: .; CDR3 length: 12; CDR3 DNA: TGTGCCACCAGCAGAAGAGAGGATGAGCAGTTCTTC; CDR3 protein: CATSRREDEQFF
V gene: TRBV27; J gene: TRBJ2-3; clone size: once; D gene: .; CDR3 length: 17; CDR3 DNA: TGTGCCAGCAGTCCGCTCGGGGGTGGTAGGTGGACAGATACGCAGTATTTT; CDR3 protein: CASSPLGGGRWTDTQYF
V gene: TRBV15; J gene: TRBJ2-3; clone size: .; D gene: .; CDR3 length: 14; CDR3 DNA: TGTGCCACCAGCAGAGATACAGGACCGGATACGCAGTATTTT; CDR3 protein: CATSRDTGPDTQYF
V gene: TRBV7-9; J gene: TRBJ1-1; clone size: .; D gene: .; CDR3 length: 18; CDR3 DNA: TGTGCCAGCAGCTCGCAAGCCTCCCAAGGGATACGGGGAACTGAAGCTTTCTTT; CDR3 protein: CASSSQASQGIRGTEAFF
V gene: TRBV25-1; J gene: TRBJ1-5; clone size: few; D gene: .; CDR3 length: 12; CDR3 DNA: TGTGCCAGCAGTGAATACGGGCAGCCCCAGCATTTT; CDR3 protein: CASSEYGQPQHF
V gene: TRBV5-8; J gene: TRBJ2-1; clone size: .; D gene: TRBD1; CDR3 length: 17; CDR3 DNA: TGTGCCAGCAGCTTGGTTTTCGGGACAGGGAGGTACAATGAGCAGTTCTTC; CDR3 protein: CASSLVFGTGRYNEQFF